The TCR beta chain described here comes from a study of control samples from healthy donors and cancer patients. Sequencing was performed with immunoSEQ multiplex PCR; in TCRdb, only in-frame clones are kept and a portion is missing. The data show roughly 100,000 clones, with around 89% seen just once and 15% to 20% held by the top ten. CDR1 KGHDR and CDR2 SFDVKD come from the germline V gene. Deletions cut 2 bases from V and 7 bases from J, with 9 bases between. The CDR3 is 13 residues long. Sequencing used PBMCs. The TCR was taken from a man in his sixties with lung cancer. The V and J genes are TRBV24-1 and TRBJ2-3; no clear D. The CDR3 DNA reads TGTGCCACCAGTGATTCGGCGATGAATACGCAGTATTTT. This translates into CATSDSAMNTQYF.